In its sample, the clone carrying this T cell receptor beta chain was seen once. Other nucleotide sequences in the sample specify the same CDR3. The data were taken from a study of blood T cell repertoires in COVID-19. Across the whole study: The analysed material was cDNA or gDNA that came from T cells, B-cell-depleted T cells, or PBMCs.

Here immunoSEQ multiplex PCR was the method, and the copy in TCRdb shows in-frame clones only, minus some. The data contain 300,000 to 350,000 clones, roughly nine tenths of them singletons. This CDR3 spans 13 amino acids. Germline CDR1 reads SEHNR; CDR2 reads FQNEAQ (reference sequence). Trimming stripped 1 base from V and 5 bases from J, with 8 bases between. Participants had their cohort set by participant-reported clinical history. Individuals in the exposed group had encountered a COVID-19 case within 2 weeks preceding study entry. The origin of this receptor is a woman aged 25 to 45 who had been exposed to COVID-19. The sequencing sample was made of PBMCs or T cells enriched from blood (not recorded which). The V call is TRBV7-9, the J call TRBJ2-5; D not certain. The CDR3 coding sequence is TGTGCCAGCAGCTTAGGGGTCGGGGAGACCCAGTACTTC. It is translated as CASSLGVGETQYF.